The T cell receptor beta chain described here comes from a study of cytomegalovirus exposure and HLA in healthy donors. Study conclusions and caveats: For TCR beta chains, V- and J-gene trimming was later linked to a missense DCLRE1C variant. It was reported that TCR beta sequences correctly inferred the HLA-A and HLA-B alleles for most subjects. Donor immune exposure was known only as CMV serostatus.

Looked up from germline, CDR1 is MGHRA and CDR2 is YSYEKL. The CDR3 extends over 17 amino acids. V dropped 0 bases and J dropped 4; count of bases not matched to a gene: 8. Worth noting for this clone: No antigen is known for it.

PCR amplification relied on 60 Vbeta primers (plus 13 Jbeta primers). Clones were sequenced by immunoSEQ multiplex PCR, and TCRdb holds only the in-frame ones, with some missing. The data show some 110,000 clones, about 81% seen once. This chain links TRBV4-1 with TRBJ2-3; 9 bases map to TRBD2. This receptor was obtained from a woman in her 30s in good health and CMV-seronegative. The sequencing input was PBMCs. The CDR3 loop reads CASSQDAGLAGADTQYF. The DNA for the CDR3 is TGCGCCAGCAGCCAAGATGCGGGGTTAGCGGGAGCAGATACGCAGTATTTT.